The 15 T cell receptor beta chains reported below all come from one sample, sequenced in a study of T cell responses to AZD1222 COVID-19 vaccine. TCRdb keeps only in-frame clones here, not all; method: immunoSEQ multiplex PCR. This sample yields about 97,000 clones, of which 70% to 90% are seen a single time; about 5% belongs to the top ten. Sequencing used peripheral blood, obtained on day 0 of AZD1222 vaccination. The receptors here all came from an adult in good health.

CDR3: CAISGRTENYGYTF. Written as DNA, the CDR3 is TGTGCCATCAGTGGGCGGACAGAGAACTATGGCTACACCTTC. This chain connects TRBV10-3 to TRBJ1-2, with D possibly being TRBD1 (6 bases). V lost 4 bases and J 2 bases, leaving 11 bases between the germline ends. Per the germline V gene, CDR1 is ENHRY and CDR2 is SYGVKD. The CDR3 has 14 residues.

The chain is built from TRBV16 and TRBJ1-2, with D perhaps TRBD1 (5 bases). Trimming shortened V by 1 base and J by 5 bases, and 11 bases separated the two germline ends. The CDR3 is 14 amino acids. The germline gives CDR1 KGHSY, CDR2 FQNENV. As DNA, the CDR3 is TGTGCCAGCAGCCAATTCAGGGAGGGATATGGCTACACCTTC. Translating gives CASSQFREGYGYTF.

Here the CDR3 reads CASSVRDRDTEAFF. The CDR3 coding sequence is TGTGCCAGCAGCGTCCGGGACAGGGACACTGAAGCTTTCTTT. The V call is TRBV9, the J call TRBJ1-1; 9 bases match TRBD1. This CDR3 region has 14 residues. J was trimmed by 3 bases and V by 2 bases; bases with no gene match: 2. Germline V gene data show CDR1 as SGDLS and CDR2 as YYNGEE.

CDR3: CASRGRLATNEKLFF. DNA for the CDR3: TGTGCCAGCAGGGGACGGCTTGCAACTAATGAAAAACTGTTTTTT. The chain employs TRBV6-5 and TRBJ1-4, with a weak D call TRBD1 (5 bases). The CDR3 length is 15 residues. CDR1 MNHEY and CDR2 SVGAGI come from the germline V gene. The V end lost 6 bases, the J end lost 0 bases, and 11 bases lay between the germline ends.

V and J are TRBV6-2 or TRBV6-3 and TRBJ2-5; D might be TRBD1 (6 bases). The V and J ends lost 0 bases and 0 bases respectively, with 11 bases between them. This CDR3 is 16 amino acids long. Germline CDR1 is MNHEY and CDR2 is SVGEGT. The CDR3 spells CASSYSIQGYQETQYF. CDR3 nucleotide sequence: TGTGCCAGCAGTTACTCGATCCAGGGGTACCAAGAGACCCAGTACTTC.

Turning to this clone: Within the sample, other DNA sequences also encode this same CDR3. The V gene is TRBV19, the J gene TRBJ1-1, with TRBD1 matching 8 bases. The CDR3 is 13 amino acids. Germline-derived CDR1 and CDR2 are LNHDA and SQIVND (reference sequence). V was clipped by 6 bases and J by 5 bases; unmatched bases: 5. The CDR3 here is CASRPQGGTEAFF. Here the CDR3 DNA reads TGTGCCAGTAGGCCACAGGGGGGGACTGAAGCTTTCTTT.

This sequence joins TRBV14 and TRBJ2-5, with 9 bases identical to TRBD1. The CDR3 spans 13 residues. The J segment lost 5 bases and the V segment lost 4 bases, leaving 2 bases of the junction unmatched. Germline V CDR1 and CDR2: SGHDN, FVKESK. The CDR3 protein is CASSRDRAETQYF. In DNA form, the CDR3 reads TGTGCCAGCAGCCGGGACAGGGCGGAGACCCAGTACTTC. Full variable domain (remainder filled in from reference TRBV14 and TRBJ2-5): EAGVTQFPSHSVIEKGQTVTLRCDPISGHDNLYWYRRVMGKEIKFLLHFVKESKQDESGMPNNRFLAERTGGTYSTLKVQPAELEDSGVYFCASSRDRAETQYFGPGTRLLVL.

The chain has TRBV7-2 and TRBJ2-2; D may correspond to TRBD1 or TRBD2 (5 bases each). Germline V gene sequence: CDR1 SGHTA, CDR2 FQGNSA. V gave up 3 bases and J gave up 6 bases, with 23 bases separating them. The CDR3 covers 18 residues. DNA of the CDR3: TGTGCCAGCAGCTTGGGGACCCAGGCCATACGTGGGGCCGGGGAGCTGTTTTTT. Amino acid sequence: CASSLGTQAIRGAGELFF.

The table lists this clone with a few counts. The chain combines TRBV5-1 with TRBJ2-3; 9 bases align to TRBD1. From germline, CDR1 is SGHRS and CDR2 YFSETQ. V dropped 0 bases and J dropped 0; count of bases not matched to a gene: 8. There are 18 residues in the CDR3. CDR3 nucleotides: TGCGCCAGCAGCTTGGCTACTACCGGGACAGGGAGCACAGATACGCAGTATTTT. Amino acids: CASSLATTGTGSTDTQYF. The complete variable domain, with remaining parts taken from reference TRBV5-1 and TRBJ2-3, reads KAGVTQTPRYLIKTRGQQVTLSCSPISGHRSVSWYQQTPGQGLQFLFEYFSETQRNKGNFPGRFSGRQFSNSRSEMNVSTLELGDSALYLCASSLATTGTGSTDTQYFGPGTRLTVL.

This sequence joins TRBV11-2 and TRBJ2-7; D gene ambiguous. Germline V lookup: CDR1 SGHAT, CDR2 FQNNGV. CDR3 size: 15 residues. Deletions cut 0 bases from V and 7 bases from J, with 16 bases between. Here the CDR3 DNA reads TGTGCCAGCAGCTTAGAGGGTAGGGCTGAAGGGGAGCAGTACTTC. Encoded protein: CASSLEGRAEGEQYF. Complete variable domain (other parts from reference TRBV11-2 and TRBJ2-7): EAGVAQSPRYKIIEKRQSVAFWCNPISGHATLYWYQQILGQGPKLLIQFQNNGVVDDSQLPKDRFSAERLKGVDSTLKIQPAKLEDSAVYLCASSLEGRAEGEQYFGPGTRLTVT.

The chain links TRBV5-4 to TRBJ1-2; possible D gene TRBD1, 6 bases. Germline V CDR1 and CDR2: SGHNT, YYREEE (reference sequence). Trimming removed 2 bases from V and 5 bases from J, with 13 bases in between. The CDR3 has 14 amino acids. The CDR3 reads CASSFGGRGYGYTF. The CDR3 bases are TGTGCCAGCAGCTTCGGGGGCCGGGGGTATGGCTACACCTTC. Together with reference TRBV5-4 and TRBJ1-2, the CDR3 gives the full variable domain: ETGVTQSPTHLIKTRGQQVTLRCSSQSGHNTVSWYQQALGQGPQFIFQYYREEENGRGNFPPRFSGLQFPNYSSELNVNALELDDSALYLCASSFGGRGYGYTFGSGTRLTVV.

The CDR3 protein is CASSLNDIQYF. CDR3 coding DNA: TGTGCCAGCAGCTTAAACGACATTCAGTACTTC. This chain connects TRBV7-9 to TRBJ2-4; unclear D gene. Germline V gives CDR1 SEHNR, CDR2 FQNEAQ (reference sequence). The CDR3 totals 11 residues. V was clipped by 2 bases and J by 8 bases, with 4 bases between them.

J is TRBJ1-1 and V is TRBV27; 7 positions agree with TRBD1. Germline V CDR1 and CDR2: MNHEY, SMNVEV (reference sequence). V lost 8 bases and J lost 0; bases outside the gene matches: 12. This CDR3 is 16 amino acids long. Written as DNA, the CDR3 is TGTGCCAGCTCGAAGGGGGACAGTATAGTGAACACTGAAGCTTTCTTT. Translating gives CASSKGDSIVNTEAFF.

The chain combines TRBV4-3 with TRBJ2-1, with D possibly matching TRBD2 (6 bases). This CDR3 contains 15 residues. Trimming left V 1 base short and J 6 bases short, with 13 bases between. The V gene's germline CDR1 is LGHNA and CDR2 YSLEER. CDR3 sequence reads: CASSQGDSLSNEQFF. Written as DNA, the CDR3 is TGCGCCAGCAGCCAAGGGGACTCGCTGAGCAATGAGCAGTTCTTC.

The chain has TRBV2 and TRBJ1-1, with 8 bases fitting TRBD1. The CDR3 covers 13 residues. The V segment lost 6 bases and the J segment 5 bases; nucleotides outside the gene matches: 5. CDR1 and CDR2 from the germline V gene are SNHLY and FYNNEI. The CDR3 here is CASSAWDRTEAFF. The CDR3 nucleotides are TGTGCCAGCAGCGCATGGGACAGGACTGAAGCTTTCTTT.